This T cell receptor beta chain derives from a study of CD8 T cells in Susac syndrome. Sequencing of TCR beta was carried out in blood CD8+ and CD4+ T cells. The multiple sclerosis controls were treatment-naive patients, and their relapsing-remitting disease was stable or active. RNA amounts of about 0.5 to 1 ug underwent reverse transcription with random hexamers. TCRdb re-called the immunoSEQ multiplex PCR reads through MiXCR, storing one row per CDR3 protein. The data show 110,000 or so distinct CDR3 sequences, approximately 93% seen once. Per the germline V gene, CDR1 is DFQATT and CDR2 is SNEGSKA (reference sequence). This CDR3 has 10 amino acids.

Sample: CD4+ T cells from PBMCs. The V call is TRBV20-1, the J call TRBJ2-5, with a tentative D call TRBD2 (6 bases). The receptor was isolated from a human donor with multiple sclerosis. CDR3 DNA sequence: TGCATGGTGGAGGGGGAGACCCAGTACTTC. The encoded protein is CMVEGETQYF.